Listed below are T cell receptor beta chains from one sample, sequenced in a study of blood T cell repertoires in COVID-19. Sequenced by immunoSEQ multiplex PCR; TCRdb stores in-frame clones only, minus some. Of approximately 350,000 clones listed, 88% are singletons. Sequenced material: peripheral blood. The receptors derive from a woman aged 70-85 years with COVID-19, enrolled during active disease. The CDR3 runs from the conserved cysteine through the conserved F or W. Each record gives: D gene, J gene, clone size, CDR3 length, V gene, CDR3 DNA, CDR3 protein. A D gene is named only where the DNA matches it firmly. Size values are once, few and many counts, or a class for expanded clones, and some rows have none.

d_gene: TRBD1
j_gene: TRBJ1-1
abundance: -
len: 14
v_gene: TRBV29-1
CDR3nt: TGCAGCGTCGAACTGGGACAGAGAGGCGCTGAAGCTTTCTTT
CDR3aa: CSVELGQRGAEAFF

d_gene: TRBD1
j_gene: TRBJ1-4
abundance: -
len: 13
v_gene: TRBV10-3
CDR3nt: TGTGCCATCAGCACAGGGGCTAATGAAAAACTGTTTTTT
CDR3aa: CAISTGANEKLFF

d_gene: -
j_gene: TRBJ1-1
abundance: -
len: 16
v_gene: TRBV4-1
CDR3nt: TGCGCCAGCAGCCAAGATAGGCAGGCGTTAGGCACTGAAGCTTTCTTT
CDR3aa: CASSQDRQALGTEAFF

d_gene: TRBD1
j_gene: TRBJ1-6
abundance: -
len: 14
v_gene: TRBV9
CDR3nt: TGTGCCAGCAGCCGTACGGACAGGGCTTCACCCCTCCACTTT
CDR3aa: CASSRTDRASPLHF

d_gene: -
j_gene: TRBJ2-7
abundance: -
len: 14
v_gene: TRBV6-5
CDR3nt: TGTGCCAGCCTTACTACTAGTAACCACTACGAGCAGTACTTC
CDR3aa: CASLTTSNHYEQYF

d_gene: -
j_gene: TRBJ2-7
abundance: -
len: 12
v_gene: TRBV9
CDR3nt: TGTGCCAGCAGCGTGGGAGGGGGCGAGCAGTACTTC
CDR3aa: CASSVGGGEQYF

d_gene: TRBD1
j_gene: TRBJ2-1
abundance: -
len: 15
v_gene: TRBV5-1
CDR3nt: TGCGCCAGCAGCTTGGCCGGGACAGGGGGCGGTGAGCAGTTCTTC
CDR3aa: CASSLAGTGGGEQFF

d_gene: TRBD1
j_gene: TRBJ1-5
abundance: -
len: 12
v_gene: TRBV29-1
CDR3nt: TGCAGCGTGGGACAGGGGAACCAGCCCCAGCATTTT
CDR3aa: CSVGQGNQPQHF

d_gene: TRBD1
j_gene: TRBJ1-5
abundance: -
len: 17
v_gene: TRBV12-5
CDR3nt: TGTGCTAGTGGTTTCATTCGGGATGGACAGGCCAATCAGCCCCAGCATTTT
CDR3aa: CASGFIRDGQANQPQHF

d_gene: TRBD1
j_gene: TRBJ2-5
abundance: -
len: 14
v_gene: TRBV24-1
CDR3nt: TGTGCCACCAGTGAAACCACAGGGGGTGAGACCCAGTACTTC
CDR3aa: CATSETTGGETQYF

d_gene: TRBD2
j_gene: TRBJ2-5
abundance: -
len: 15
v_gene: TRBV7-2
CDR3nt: TGTGCCAGCAGCTTAGCGGGACTAGCGGTGGAGACCCAGTACTTC
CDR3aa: CASSLAGLAVETQYF

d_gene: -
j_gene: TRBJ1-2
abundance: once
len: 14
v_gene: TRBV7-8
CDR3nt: TGTGCCAGCAGCTTTTCAGGGACTAACTATGGCTACACCTTC
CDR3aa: CASSFSGTNYGYTF

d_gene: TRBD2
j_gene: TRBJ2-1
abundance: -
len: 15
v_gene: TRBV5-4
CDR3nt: TGTGCCAGCAGCGAGGCGCGGGGGGGCCTCGATGAGCAGTTCTTC
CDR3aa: CASSEARGGLDEQFF

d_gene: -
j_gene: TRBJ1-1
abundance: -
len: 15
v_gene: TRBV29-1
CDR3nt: TGCAGCGCCCAGGCACACCGGGGGGCGGACACTGAAGCTTTCTTT
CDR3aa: CSAQAHRGADTEAFF

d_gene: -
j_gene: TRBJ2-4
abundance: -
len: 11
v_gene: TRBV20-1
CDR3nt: TGCAGTACGGAAAGGGGGAACATTCAGTACTTC
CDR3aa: CSTERGNIQYF

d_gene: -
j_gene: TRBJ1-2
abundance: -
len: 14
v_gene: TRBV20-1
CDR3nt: TGCAGTGCTAGTAGGTCGGAGGGCGCGCATGGCTACACCTTC
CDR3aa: CSASRSEGAHGYTF

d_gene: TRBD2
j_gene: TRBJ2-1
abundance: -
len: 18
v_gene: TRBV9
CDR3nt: TGTGCCAGCAGCGTAGGAAGGTTCGGCCGGGGGGGTCAGAGTGAGCAGTTCTTC
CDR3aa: CASSVGRFGRGGQSEQFF

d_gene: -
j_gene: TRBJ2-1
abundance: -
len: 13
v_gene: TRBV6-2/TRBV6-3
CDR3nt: TGTGCCAGCAGTTACGGGGGGAGAAATGAGCAGTTCTTC
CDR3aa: CASSYGGRNEQFF

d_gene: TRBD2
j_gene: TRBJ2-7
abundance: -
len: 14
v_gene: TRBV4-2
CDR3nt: TGTGCCAGCAGCCAAGTCGGCGGGGGGGACGAGCAGTACTTC
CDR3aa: CASSQVGGGDEQYF

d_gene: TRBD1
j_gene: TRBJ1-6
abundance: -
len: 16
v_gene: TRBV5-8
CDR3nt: TGTGCCAGCAGCTTGCACCGTACAGGGGGCGGGTCACCCCTCCACTTT
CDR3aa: CASSLHRTGGGSPLHF

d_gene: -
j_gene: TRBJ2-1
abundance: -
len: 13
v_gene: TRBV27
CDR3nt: TGTGCCAGCAGTCCACGACTATTCACTGAGCAGTTCTTC
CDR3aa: CASSPRLFTEQFF

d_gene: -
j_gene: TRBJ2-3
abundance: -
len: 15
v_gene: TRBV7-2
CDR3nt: TGTGCCAGCAGCTTAACGGGAGCCAGGGCAGATACGCAGTATTTT
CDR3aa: CASSLTGARADTQYF

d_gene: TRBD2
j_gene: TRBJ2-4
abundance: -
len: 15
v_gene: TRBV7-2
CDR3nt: TGTGCCAGCAGCTTAAGACTAGCGGGGTTGAACATTCAGTACTTC
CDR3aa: CASSLRLAGLNIQYF

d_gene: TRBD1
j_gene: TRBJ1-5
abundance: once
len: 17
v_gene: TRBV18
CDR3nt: TGTGCCAGCTCGCCCGGGGTCGGCAGGGGGTACAATCAGCCCCAGCATTTT
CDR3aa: CASSPGVGRGYNQPQHF

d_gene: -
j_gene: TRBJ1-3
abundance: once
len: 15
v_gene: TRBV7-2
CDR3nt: TGTGCCAGCAGCCAAATACTTCTCTCTGGAAACACCATATATTTT
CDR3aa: CASSQILLSGNTIYF

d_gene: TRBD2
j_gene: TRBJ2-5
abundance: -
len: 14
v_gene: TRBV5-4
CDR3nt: TGTGCCAGCACCTCGGGGGGGTTGAAAGAGACCCAGTACTTC
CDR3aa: CASTSGGLKETQYF

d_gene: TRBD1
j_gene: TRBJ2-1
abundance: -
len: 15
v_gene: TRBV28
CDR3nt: TGTGCCAGCAGTCCGTCGGACAGGTTCTTCGATGAGCAGTTCTTC
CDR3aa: CASSPSDRFFDEQFF

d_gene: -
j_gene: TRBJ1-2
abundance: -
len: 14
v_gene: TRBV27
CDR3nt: TGTGCCAGCAGTTTAGGAGGAGGGGCGGGTGGCTACACCTTC
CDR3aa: CASSLGGGAGGYTF

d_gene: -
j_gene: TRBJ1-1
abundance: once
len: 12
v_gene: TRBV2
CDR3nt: TGTGCCAGCAGTCGTCAGGGCTGGGAAGCTTTCTTT
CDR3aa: CASSRQGWEAFF

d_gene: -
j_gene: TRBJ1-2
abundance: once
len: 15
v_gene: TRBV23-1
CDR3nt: TGCGCCAGCAGTCACCGGAGGACAGAGAACTATGGCTACACCTTC
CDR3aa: CASSHRRTENYGYTF

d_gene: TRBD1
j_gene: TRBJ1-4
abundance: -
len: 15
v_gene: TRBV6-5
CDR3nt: TGTGCCAGCAGTTTATCCGGGACAGGGGATGAAAAACTGTTTTTT
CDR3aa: CASSLSGTGDEKLFF

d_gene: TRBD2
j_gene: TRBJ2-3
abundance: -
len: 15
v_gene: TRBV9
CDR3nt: TGTGCCAGCAGCCCGCGGGAGGGGGGCACAGATACGCAGTATTTT
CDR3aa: CASSPREGGTDTQYF

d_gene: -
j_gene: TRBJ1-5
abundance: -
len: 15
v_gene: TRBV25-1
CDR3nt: TGTGCCAGCAGTGATGGCTCCCATAGCAATCAGCCCCAGCATTTT
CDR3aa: CASSDGSHSNQPQHF

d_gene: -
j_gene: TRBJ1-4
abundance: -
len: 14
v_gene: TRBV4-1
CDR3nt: TGCGCCAGCAGCCAAAACAGTTTTAATGAAAAACTGTTTTTT
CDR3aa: CASSQNSFNEKLFF

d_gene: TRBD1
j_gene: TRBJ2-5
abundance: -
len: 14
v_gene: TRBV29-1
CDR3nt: TGCAGCGTTGTCGACAGGGAATCCCTTGAGACCCAGTACTTC
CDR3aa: CSVVDRESLETQYF

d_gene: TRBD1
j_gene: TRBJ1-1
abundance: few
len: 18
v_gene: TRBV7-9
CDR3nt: TGTGCCAGCAGCCGCGACAGGGGGCAAATGAACTGGCACACTGAAGCTTTCTTT
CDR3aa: CASSRDRGQMNWHTEAFF

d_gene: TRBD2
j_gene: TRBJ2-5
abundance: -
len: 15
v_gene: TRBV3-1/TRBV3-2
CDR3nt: TGTGCCAGCAGCCATCCCCGGACTAGCGGAGAGACCCAGTACTTC
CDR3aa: CASSHPRTSGETQYF

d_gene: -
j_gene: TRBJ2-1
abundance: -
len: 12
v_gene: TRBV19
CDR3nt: TGTGCCAGTAGTCCCCAGGGCAATGAGCAGTTCTTC
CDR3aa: CASSPQGNEQFF

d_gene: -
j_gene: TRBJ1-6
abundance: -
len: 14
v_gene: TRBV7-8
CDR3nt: TGTGCCAGCAGCTTGTTCGGGTTTGACTCACCCCTCCACTTT
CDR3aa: CASSLFGFDSPLHF

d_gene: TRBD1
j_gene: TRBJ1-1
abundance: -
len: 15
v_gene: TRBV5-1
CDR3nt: TGCGCCAGCAGCCCTACCACAGGGGGGAACACTGAAGCTTTCTTT
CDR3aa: CASSPTTGGNTEAFF

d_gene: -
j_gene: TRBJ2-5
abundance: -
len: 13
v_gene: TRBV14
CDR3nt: TGTGCCAGCAGTAGGAGGGTCCAAGAGACCCAGTACTTC
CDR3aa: CASSRRVQETQYF

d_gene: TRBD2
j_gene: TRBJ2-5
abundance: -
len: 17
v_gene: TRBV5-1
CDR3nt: TGCGCCAGCAGCTTGGTGGCTAGCGGGGGTAACAAAGAGACCCAGTACTTC
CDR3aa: CASSLVASGGNKETQYF

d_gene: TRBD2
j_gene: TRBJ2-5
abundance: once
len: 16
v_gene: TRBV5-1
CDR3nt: TGCGCCAGCAGCTTGTCTCCGGGGGGGAATCAAGAGACCCAGTACTTC
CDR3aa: CASSLSPGGNQETQYF

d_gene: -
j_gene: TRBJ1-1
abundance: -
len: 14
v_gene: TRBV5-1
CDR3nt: TGCGCCAGCAGCTTGGGTGGAGGTTCGACTGAAGCTTTCTTT
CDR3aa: CASSLGGGSTEAFF

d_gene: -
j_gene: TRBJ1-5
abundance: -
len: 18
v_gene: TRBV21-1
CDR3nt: TGTGCCAGCAGCAACGGCGGCAGGGATCCATATAGCAATCAGCCCCAGCATTTT
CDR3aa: CASSNGGRDPYSNQPQHF

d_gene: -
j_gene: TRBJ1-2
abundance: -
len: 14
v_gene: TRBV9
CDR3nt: TGTGCCAGCAGCGCCGACAGGCCTAACTATGGCTACACCTTC
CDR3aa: CASSADRPNYGYTF

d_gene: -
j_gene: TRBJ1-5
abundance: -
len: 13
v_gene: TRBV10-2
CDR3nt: TGCGCCAGCGTCGCGGAGACTAATCAGCCCCAGCATTTT
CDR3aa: CASVAETNQPQHF

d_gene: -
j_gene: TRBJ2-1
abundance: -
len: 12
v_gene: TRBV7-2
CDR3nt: TGTGCCAGCAGCTTAGCCAGAAATGAGCAGTTCTTC
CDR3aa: CASSLARNEQFF

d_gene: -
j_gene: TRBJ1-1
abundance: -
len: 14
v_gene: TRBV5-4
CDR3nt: TGTGCCAGCAGCCGGGGGGGCGTAAACACTGAAGCTTTCTTT
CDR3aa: CASSRGGVNTEAFF

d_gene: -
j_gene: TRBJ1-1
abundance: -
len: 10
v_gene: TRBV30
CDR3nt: TGTGCCTGTTGTCCGGCTGAAGCTTTCTTT
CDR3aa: CACCPAEAFF

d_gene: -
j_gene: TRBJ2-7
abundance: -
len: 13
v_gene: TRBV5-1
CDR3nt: TGCGCCAGCAGCTTGGTCATATCGGACGAGCAGTACTTC
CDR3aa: CASSLVISDEQYF

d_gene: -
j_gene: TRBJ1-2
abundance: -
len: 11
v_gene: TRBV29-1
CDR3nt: TGCAGCGTTGTAGGAGGGGATGGCTACACCTTC
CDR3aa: CSVVGGDGYTF

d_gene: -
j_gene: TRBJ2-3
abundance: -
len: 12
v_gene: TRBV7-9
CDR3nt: TGTGCCAGCAGCTTACCTCGAGATACGCAGTATTTT
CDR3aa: CASSLPRDTQYF

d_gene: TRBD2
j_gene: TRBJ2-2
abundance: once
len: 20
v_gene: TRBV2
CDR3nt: TGTGCCAGCAGTGCCGCAAAGGGACTAGCGGGGGCTACTAACACCGGGGAGCTGTTTTTT
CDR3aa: CASSAAKGLAGATNTGELFF

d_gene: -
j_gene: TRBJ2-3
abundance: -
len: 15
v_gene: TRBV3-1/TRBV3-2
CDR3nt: TGTGCCAGCAGCCAAGATGAGGCAGGGCCCTGGGCGCAGTATTTT
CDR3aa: CASSQDEAGPWAQYF

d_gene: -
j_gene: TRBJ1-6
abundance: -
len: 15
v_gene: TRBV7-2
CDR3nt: TGTGCCAGCAGCCCCAATCAGGTTGGGCCTTCACCCCTCCACTTT
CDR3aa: CASSPNQVGPSPLHF

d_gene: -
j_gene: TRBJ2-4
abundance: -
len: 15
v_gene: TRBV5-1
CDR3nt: TGCGCCAGCAGCTTGGCCGGGGATGCGAGGGACATTCAGTACTTC
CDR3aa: CASSLAGDARDIQYF

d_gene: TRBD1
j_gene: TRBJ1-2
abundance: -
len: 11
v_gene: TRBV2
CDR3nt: TGTGCCAGCAGGGGACAGGGTAGCTACACCTTC
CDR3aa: CASRGQGSYTF

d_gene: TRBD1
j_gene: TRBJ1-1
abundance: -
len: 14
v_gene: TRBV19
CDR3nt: TGTGCCAGTAGTCCCCCACAGGGGGACACTGAAGCTTTCTTT
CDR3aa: CASSPPQGDTEAFF